This T cell receptor beta chain stems from a study of T cells after yellow fever vaccination. Study-level points and caveats: One caveat is that FACS-sorted repertoires could contain abundant clonotypes contaminating from the bulk population. In post-booster samples, most primary-vaccination clones reappeared (approximately 95% CD4, approximately 91% CD8).

TCR cDNA, made by 5'RACE template switching, carried an added universal primer site and UMIs. TCRdb passed the 5' RACE reads through MiXCR, listing each CDR3 protein once. The repertoire has around 150,000 distinct CDR3 sequences, about 7% of them found once; the top ten carry approximately 2.4%. This clonotype has ten or more counts. Its antigen is still unknown. Trimming removed 2 bases at V and 2 bases at J, with 10 bases between. This CDR3 spans 15 amino acids. Looked up from germline, CDR1 is SGHDN and CDR2 is FVKESK. The V gene is TRBV14, the J gene TRBJ2-1; D may be TRBD2 (6 bases). Material: CD4+ T cells sorted from PBMCs, obtained about 5 days after the first yellow fever vaccination. The source of this sequence is a man between 18 and 29 years old who received the YFV17D yellow fever vaccine. This CDR3 reads CASSQQAGPYNEQFF. In nucleotides, the CDR3 is TGTGCCAGCAGCCAACAAGCGGGCCCCTACAATGAGCAGTTCTTC.